These 22 T cell receptor beta chains originate from one sample sequenced in a study of T-cell memory formation after mild COVID-19. Using its own MiXCR run on the 5' RACE reads, TCRdb lists one record per CDR3 protein. Of 150,000 to 200,000 distinct CDR3 sequences detected, approximately 16% appear once; the ten largest clones hold roughly 1.9%. Sequencing was done on a sample of PBMCs or a T cell subset sorted from them (not recorded which). These receptors were obtained from an adult woman who had mild COVID-19 (a few samples of this study predate the infection). Cell type and time point are not known.

The chain combines TRBV29-1 with TRBJ1-5; D is undetermined. Trimming shortened V by 4 bases and J by 0 bases, and 7 bases separated the two germline ends. This CDR3 region has 13 residues. The germline CDR1 and CDR2 sequences are SQVTM and ANQGSEA. The CDR3, as DNA: TGCAGCGTTGTGGAGGTTAGCAATCAGCCCCAGCATTTT. Translated: CSVVEVSNQPQHF.

There are a few counts of this clonotype. One junction end does not reproduce the germline sequence, and a read error may be involved. This chain uses TRBV24-1 with TRBJ2-1; TRBD1 matches at 9 bases. The CDR3 is made up of 17 amino acids. Germline V lookup: CDR1 KGHDR, CDR2 SFDVKD. CDR3 amino acids: CATSDPGDRAVSIEQLF. The CDR3 coding sequence is TGTGCCACCAGTGACCCCGGGGACAGGGCCGTCTCAATTGAGCAGTTATTC.

The chain is built from TRBV20-1 and TRBJ2-2; D remains ambiguous. Germline assignment: CDR1 DFQATT and CDR2 SNEGSKA (reference sequence). Trimming removed 7 bases at V and 3 bases at J, with 9 bases between. CDR3 length: 12 residues. CDR3 protein: CSVLPDTGELFF. The CDR3 DNA reads TGCAGTGTCCTCCCGGACACCGGGGAGCTGTTTTTT.

The chain recombines TRBV5-1 with TRBJ1-1; 8 nucleotides agree with TRBD1. The CDR3 is 15 residues long. V was clipped by 5 bases and J by 3 bases; unmatched bases: 9. CDR1 and CDR2 (germline): SGHRS, YFSETQ. The CDR3 DNA is TGCGCCAGCAGGGACCTCAGGGGACAGGACACTGAAGCTTTCTTT. This sequence encodes CASRDLRGQDTEAFF.

This clonotype appeared many times. The genes are TRBV30 and TRBJ2-1; 10 positions match TRBD2. V was clipped by 7 bases and J by 6 bases; unmatched bases: 3. The CDR3 sequence is 12 residues long. Germline V gene sequence: CDR1 GTSNPN, CDR2 SVGIG (reference sequence). CDR3 loop: CASRTSGNEQFF. CDR3 DNA: TGTGCCTCGCGGACTAGCGGCAATGAGCAGTTCTTC.

This chain uses TRBV20-1 with TRBJ2-7, with 13 nucleotides matching TRBD2. Germline loops: CDR1 DFQATT, CDR2 SNEGSKA (reference sequence). There are 17 residues in the CDR3. Trimming at V came to 3 bases and at J to 1 base, leaving 9 bases not matched to a gene. CDR3 region: CSARDEGLAGRSYEQYF. The CDR3 coding sequence is TGCAGTGCTAGGGATGAGGGACTAGCGGGACGGTCCTACGAGCAGTACTTC.

This chain connects TRBV12-3 or TRBV12-4 to TRBJ2-3; the D call may be TRBD1 or TRBD2 (6 bases each). V dropped 6 bases and J dropped 5 bases, with 18 bases sitting between them. The CDR3 has 15 amino acids. The CDR3 DNA follows: TGTGCCAGCAGCCCTCTCGGGGGCCGGGAAGATACGCAGTATTTT. It codes for CASSPLGGREDTQYF.

This clonotype has just a few counts. This sequence joins TRBV24-1 and TRBJ1-5, with 9 bases matching TRBD1. The V gene's germline CDR1 is KGHDR and CDR2 SFDVKD. There are 16 residues in the CDR3. V trimming: 8 bases; J trimming: 3 bases; junction bases outside the gene matches: 10. This CDR3 reads CATNSGTGKTNQPQHF. The CDR3 DNA reads TGTGCCACCAACTCCGGGACAGGGAAGACCAATCAGCCCCAGCATTTT.

This chain links TRBV12-3 or TRBV12-4 with TRBJ2-7, with a possible D match to TRBD2 (5 bases). This CDR3 is 13 amino acids long. Trimming took 3 bases from V and 1 from J, leaving 7 bases between them. DNA for the CDR3: TGTGCCAGCAGTTTCGGGGATTCCTACGAGCAGTACTTC. Translated: CASSFGDSYEQYF.

This rearrangement joins TRBV7-6 to TRBJ1-6; 8 bases are shared with TRBD1. Germline V gene lookup returns CDR1 SGHVS and CDR2 FNYEAQ. The CDR3 sequence is 16 residues long. Trimming took 3 bases from V and 7 from J; bases not matched to a gene: 8. CDR3 bases: TGTGCCAGCAGCTTGGGGACAGGACTCACAAATTCACCCCTCCACTTT. Its translation: CASSLGTGLTNSPLHF. Filled out from reference TRBV7-6 and TRBJ1-6, the complete variable domain reads GAGVSQSPRYKVTKRGQDVALRCDPISGHVSLYWYRQALGQGPEFLTYFNYEAQQDKSGLPNDRFSAERPEGSISTLTIQRTEQRDSAMYRCASSLGTGLTNSPLHFGNGTRLTVT.

The V call is TRBV24-1, the J call TRBJ2-2, with 7 bases aligning to TRBD1. Germline V gene data show CDR1 as KGHDR and CDR2 as SFDVKD. Trimming took 7 bases from V and 6 from J; bases not matched to a gene: 4. The CDR3 runs 13 residues. The CDR3 DNA is TGTGCCACCAGCACAGGGGCCGCCGGGGAGCTGTTTTTT. Translating gives CATSTGAAGELFF.

This clonotype was seen a handful of times. This chain connects TRBV7-2 to TRBJ2-5; maybe TRBD2 (6 bases). Trimming left V 7 bases short and J 5 bases short, with 23 bases between. The germline CDR1 and CDR2 sequences are SGHTA and FQGNSA. This CDR3 has 16 amino acids. The CDR3 bases are TGTGCCAGCATCCATGTCCCGGGACTCAAAGGGGAGACCCAGTACTTC. Its translation is CASIHVPGLKGETQYF.

The chain joins TRBV9 to TRBJ1-4; no clear D gene. Between the trimmed V and J ends, which lost 0 bases and 7 bases, there was a span of 7 bases. The CDR3 consists of 13 residues. Germline V gene lookup returns CDR1 SGDLS and CDR2 YYNGEE. The CDR3 here is CASSVVPGEKLFF. Here the CDR3 DNA reads TGTGCCAGCAGCGTAGTGCCCGGTGAAAAACTGTTTTTT.

CDR3 nucleotide sequence: TGTGCCACCAGCAGAGGAGCAGGCAATCAGCCCCAGCATTTT. Protein sequence: CATSRGAGNQPQHF. The chain recombines TRBV15 with TRBJ1-5, with D uncertain. The CDR3 loop spans 14 amino acids. Per the germline V gene, CDR1 is LNHNV and CDR2 is YYDKDF (reference sequence). The germline V and J ends were trimmed by 1 base and 2 bases, with 6 bases remaining between them.

A few counts support this clonotype. The rearrangement uses TRBV7-3 and TRBJ2-7; D is unresolved. The CDR3 contains 13 residues. Trimming left V 2 bases short and J 1 base short, with 6 bases between. Germline assignment: CDR1 SGHTA and CDR2 FQGTGA. The CDR3 sequence: CASSLGRSYEQYF. CDR3 DNA: TGTGCCAGCAGCTTAGGGCGGTCCTACGAGCAGTACTTC.

The chain couples TRBV12-3 or TRBV12-4 to TRBJ1-1; no clear D. Trimming left V 1 base short and J 3 bases short, with 6 bases between. The CDR3 is 13 residues long. CDR3 in DNA: TGTGCCAGCAGTTTAGACGGGGACACTGAAGCTTTCTTT. Its protein product is CASSLDGDTEAFF.

This chain joins TRBV5-5 and TRBJ1-1; no clear D. V was clipped by 0 bases and J by 2 bases, with 11 bases between them. CDR3 length equals 15 residues. CDR1 and CDR2 (germline): SGHKS, YYEKEE (reference sequence). CDR3 sequence reads: CASSLAGQRNTEAFF. CDR3 DNA: TGTGCCAGCAGCTTGGCCGGTCAAAGAAACACTGAAGCTTTCTTT. The full variable domain, rest sourced from reference TRBV5-5 and TRBJ1-1, is DAGVTQSPTHLIKTRGQQVTLRCSPISGHKSVSWYQQVLGQGPQFIFQYYEKEERGRGNFPDRFSARQFPNYSSELNVNALLLGDSALYLCASSLAGQRNTEAFFGQGTRLTVV.

This clonotype has only a few counts. V is TRBV6-5 and J is TRBJ1-3, with D unresolved. This CDR3 has 13 residues. Trimming left V 5 bases short and J 4 bases short, with 9 bases between. In germline, CDR1 is MNHEY, CDR2 SVGAGI. CDR3 sequence reads: CASSQAAGNTIYF. The CDR3 nucleotides are TGTGCCAGCAGTCAGGCGGCCGGAAACACCATATATTTT.

The V gene is TRBV5-1, the J gene TRBJ1-2; 7 bases are a match to TRBD1. CDR1 and CDR2 from the germline V gene are SGHRS and YFSETQ. The CDR3 runs to 15 residues. The junction had 6 bases not matched to a gene; V was cut back by 4 bases and J by 0 bases. CDR3 protein: CASSLGDSSNYGYTF. Written as DNA, the CDR3 is TGCGCCAGCAGCCTGGGGGACAGTTCTAACTATGGCTACACCTTC.

The V gene is TRBV7-9, the J gene TRBJ2-2, with TRBD1 as a possible D gene (6 bases). The V gene lost 5 bases and the J gene lost 0 bases, with 13 bases spanning the gap. In germline, CDR1 is SEHNR, CDR2 FQNEAQ (reference sequence). The CDR3 runs 16 residues. The CDR3 sequence: CASSIGQLANTGELFF. The CDR3 nucleotides read TGTGCCAGCAGCATAGGACAGCTCGCGAACACCGGGGAGCTGTTTTTT.

This clonotype was counted many times. This chain connects TRBV12-3 or TRBV12-4 to TRBJ2-5; no definite D call. This CDR3 comprises 13 residues. Trimming cost V 4 bases and J 2 bases, with 8 bases left between them. The CDR3 sequence is CASSSGIQETQYF. CDR3 nucleotide sequence: TGTGCCAGCAGTTCTGGGATTCAAGAGACCCAGTACTTC.

This clonotype was seen many times. This chain joins TRBV7-9 and TRBJ1-4; TRBD1 aligns across 8 bases. In germline, CDR1 is SEHNR, CDR2 FQNEAQ (reference sequence). The CDR3 totals 17 residues. V dropped 5 bases and J dropped 5; count of bases not matched to a gene: 13. The CDR3 region is CASSPQPGQGGNEKLFF. CDR3 bases: TGTGCCAGCAGCCCGCAACCCGGACAGGGCGGAAATGAAAAACTGTTTTTT.